Below, 5 T cell receptor beta chains from the same sample are listed, as sequenced in a study of CD8+ T cells in alopecia areata. Once RNA had been extracted, it was reverse transcribed into cDNA to act as the sequencing template. The protocol was immunoSEQ multiplex PCR, while the TCRdb copy is restricted to in-frame clones and leaves out a portion. The sample lists roughly 150,000 clones, around 57% seen once, with approximately 4.3% in the top ten. Sequencing used CD4+ T cells sorted from blood. The receptors here all came from a human donor in good health.

The table lists this clone with a few counts. V and J are TRBV28 and TRBJ1-5, with D possibly being TRBD1 (5 bases). The V end lost 4 bases, the J end lost 3 bases, and 16 bases lay between the germline ends. The CDR3 is 16 residues long. Germline lookup yields CDR1 MDHEN and CDR2 SYDVKM. As DNA, the CDR3 is TGTGCCAGCAGTTCCCGTGGGGGGGGGAACAATCAGCCCCAGCATTTT. Protein: CASSSRGGGNNQPQHF. The complete variable domain, with remaining parts taken from reference TRBV28 and TRBJ1-5, reads DVKVTQSSRYLVKRTGEKVFLECVQDMDHENMFWYRQDPGLGLRLIYFSYDVKMKEKGDIPEGYSVSREKKERFSLILESASTNQTSMYLCASSSRGGGNNQPQHFGDGTRLSIL.

The chain has TRBV5-1 and TRBJ2-7; the match to TRBD2 covers 8 bases. The CDR3 runs to 16 residues. The V gene's germline CDR1 is SGHRS and CDR2 YFSETQ. Unmatched junction bases numbered 12, after V lost 1 base and J lost 6 bases. The CDR3 loop reads CASSLTGDGLAGEQYF. The CDR3 region has the DNA TGCGCCAGCAGCTTGACAGGAGACGGACTAGCAGGCGAGCAGTACTTC.

This clone turned up a few times. The sample has other DNA sequences that encode this CDR3 too. The V call is TRBV7-2, the J call TRBJ2-5, with D unresolved. CDR3 size: 11 residues. Trimming cost V 2 bases and J 2 bases, with 0 bases left between them. The V gene's germline CDR1 is SGHTA and CDR2 FQGNSA. In DNA form, the CDR3 reads TGTGCCAGCAGCTTACAAGAGACCCAGTACTTC. This sequence encodes CASSLQETQYF.

The chain links TRBV18 to TRBJ1-4, with D hard to call. V was clipped by 3 bases and J by 4 bases, with 9 bases between them. Germline V lookup: CDR1 KGHSH, CDR2 LQKENI. The CDR3 is 14 residues long. CDR3 coding DNA: TGTGCCAGCTCACCCTTGTGGAATAATGAAAAACTGTTTTTT. Protein sequence: CASSPLWNNEKLFF.

DNA of the CDR3: TGTGCCAGCAGTGCGGGCGGGCAGAGCAATCAGCCCCAGCATTTT. This encodes CASSAGGQSNQPQHF. The V gene is TRBV6-1, the J gene TRBJ1-5; D ambiguous. CDR1 and CDR2 from the germline V gene are MNHNS and SASEGT. The germline V and J ends were trimmed by 4 bases and 1 base, with 11 bases remaining between them. This CDR3 contains 15 residues.